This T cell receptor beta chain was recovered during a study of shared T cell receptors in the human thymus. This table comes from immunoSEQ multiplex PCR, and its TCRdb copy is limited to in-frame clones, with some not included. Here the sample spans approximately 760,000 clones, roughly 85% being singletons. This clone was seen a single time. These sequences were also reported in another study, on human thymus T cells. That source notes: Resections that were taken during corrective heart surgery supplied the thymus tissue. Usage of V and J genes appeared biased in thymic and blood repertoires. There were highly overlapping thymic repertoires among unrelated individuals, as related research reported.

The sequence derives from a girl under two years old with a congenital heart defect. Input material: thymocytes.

The CDR3 spells CASSESTASGAVETQYF. The CDR3 nucleotides read TGTGCCAGCAGTGAATCGACGGCTAGCGGGGCTGTGGAGACCCAGTACTTC. The rearrangement joins TRBV25-1 to TRBJ2-5; 9 nucleotides agree with TRBD2. Trimming removed 1 base from V and 5 bases from J; junction bases left unmatched: 11. The CDR3 spans 17 residues. The germline V gene encodes CDR1 MGHDK and CDR2 SYGVNS.